The present entry profiles one TCR beta chain with its context. Using immunoSEQ multiplex PCR, the repertoire was profiled, and TCRdb retains in-frame clones only, with some absent. The sample lists 25,000 to 35,000 clones; around 86% were seen once. CDR3 length equals 13 residues. Trimming removed 6 bases at V and 1 base at J, with 9 bases between. Germline CDR1 is SEHNR and CDR2 is FQNEAQ (reference sequence). The data stem from a study of T cells in tuberculosis. Time point described: new active TB diagnosis, blood taken before or within 7 days of starting treatment. The chain combines TRBV7-9 with TRBJ1-1, with no clear D. The material sequenced was PBMCs, taken at tuberculosis diagnosis. The sequence derives from an adult with tuberculosis. This chain's CDR3 is CASSGRRNTEAFF. DNA for the CDR3: TGTGCCAGCAGTGGGAGAAGGAACACTGAAGCTTTCTTT.